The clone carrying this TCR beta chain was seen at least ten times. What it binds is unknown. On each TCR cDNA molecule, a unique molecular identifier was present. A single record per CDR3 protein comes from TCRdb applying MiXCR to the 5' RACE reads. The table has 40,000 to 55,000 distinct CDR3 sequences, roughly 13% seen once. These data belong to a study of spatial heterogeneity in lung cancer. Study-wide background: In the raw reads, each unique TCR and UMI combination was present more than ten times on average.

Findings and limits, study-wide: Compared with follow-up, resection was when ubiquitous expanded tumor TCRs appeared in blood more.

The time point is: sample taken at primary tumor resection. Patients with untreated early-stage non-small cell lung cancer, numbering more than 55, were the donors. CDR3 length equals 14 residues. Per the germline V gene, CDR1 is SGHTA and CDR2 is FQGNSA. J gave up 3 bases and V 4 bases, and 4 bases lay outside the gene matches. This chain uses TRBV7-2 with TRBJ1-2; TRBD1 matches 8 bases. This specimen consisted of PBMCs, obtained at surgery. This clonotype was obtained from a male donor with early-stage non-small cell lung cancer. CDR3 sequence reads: CASSSDRGDYGYTF. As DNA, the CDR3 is TGTGCCAGCAGCTCAGACAGGGGCGACTATGGCTACACCTTC.